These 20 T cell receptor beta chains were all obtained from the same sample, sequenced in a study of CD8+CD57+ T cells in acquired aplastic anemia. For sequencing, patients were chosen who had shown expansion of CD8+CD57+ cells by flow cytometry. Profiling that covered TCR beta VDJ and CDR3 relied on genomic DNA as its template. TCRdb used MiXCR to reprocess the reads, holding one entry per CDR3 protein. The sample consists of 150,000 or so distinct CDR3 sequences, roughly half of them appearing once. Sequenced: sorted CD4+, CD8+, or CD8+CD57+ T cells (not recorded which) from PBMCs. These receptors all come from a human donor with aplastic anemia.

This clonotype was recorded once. The DNA for the CDR3 is TGCGCCAGCAGGGCAAGGACAGGGCGAAACACTGAAGCTTTCTTT. This sequence encodes CASRARTGRNTEAFF. J is TRBJ1-1 and V is TRBV5-1; 8 bases agree with TRBD1. The CDR3 runs 15 residues. Germline CDR1 reads SGHRS; CDR2 reads YFSETQ. V gave up 5 bases and J gave up 2 bases; unmatched junction bases: 8. The full variable domain, in which reference TRBV5-1 and TRBJ1-1 provide the parts outside the CDR3, is KAGVTQTPRYLIKTRGQQVTLSCSPISGHRSVSWYQQTPGQGLQFLFEYFSETQRNKGNFPGRFSGRQFSNSRSEMNVSTLELGDSALYLCASRARTGRNTEAFFGQGTRLTVV.

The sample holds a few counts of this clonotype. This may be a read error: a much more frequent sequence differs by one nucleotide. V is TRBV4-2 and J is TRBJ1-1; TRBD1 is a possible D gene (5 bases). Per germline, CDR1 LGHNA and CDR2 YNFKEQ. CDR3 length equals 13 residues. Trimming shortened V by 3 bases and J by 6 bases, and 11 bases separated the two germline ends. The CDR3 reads CASSQAGRAEAFF. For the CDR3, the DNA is TGTGCCAGCAGCCAGGCAGGGAGAGCTGAAGCTTTCTTT.

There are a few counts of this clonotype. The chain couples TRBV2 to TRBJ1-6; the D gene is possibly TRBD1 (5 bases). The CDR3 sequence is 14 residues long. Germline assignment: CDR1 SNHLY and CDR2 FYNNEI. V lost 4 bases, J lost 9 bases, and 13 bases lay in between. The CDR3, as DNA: TGTGCCAGCAGTGTGGAGGACACGGGTTCACCCCTCCACTTT. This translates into CASSVEDTGSPLHF.

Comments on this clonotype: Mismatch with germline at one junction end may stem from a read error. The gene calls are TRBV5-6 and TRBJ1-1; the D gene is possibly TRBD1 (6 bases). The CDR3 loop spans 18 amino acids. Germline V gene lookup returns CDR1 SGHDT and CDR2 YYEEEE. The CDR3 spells CASSLARGGPPVNIEAFF. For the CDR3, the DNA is TGTGCCAGCAGCTTGGCTAGGGGGGGACCGCCTGTGAACATTGAAGCTTTCTTT. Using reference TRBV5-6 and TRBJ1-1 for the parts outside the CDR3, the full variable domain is DAGVTQSPTHLIKTRGQQVTLRCSPKSGHDTVSWYQQALGQGPQFIFQYYEEEERQRGNFPDRFSGHQFPNYSSELNVNALLLGDSALYLCASSLARGGPPVNIEAFFGQGTRLTVV.

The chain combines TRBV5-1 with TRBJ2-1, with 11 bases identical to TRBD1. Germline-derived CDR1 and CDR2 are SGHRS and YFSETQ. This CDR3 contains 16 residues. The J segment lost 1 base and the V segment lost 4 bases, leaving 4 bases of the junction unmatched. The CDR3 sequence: CASSTGTGGSYNEQFF. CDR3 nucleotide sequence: TGCGCCAGCAGCACGGGGACAGGGGGGTCCTACAATGAGCAGTTCTTC.

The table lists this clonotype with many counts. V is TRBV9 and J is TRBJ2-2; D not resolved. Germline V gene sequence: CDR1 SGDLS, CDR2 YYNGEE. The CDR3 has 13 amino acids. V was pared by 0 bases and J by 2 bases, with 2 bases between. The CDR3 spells CASSVGNTGELFF. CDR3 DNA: TGTGCCAGCAGCGTAGGAAACACCGGGGAGCTGTTTTTT.

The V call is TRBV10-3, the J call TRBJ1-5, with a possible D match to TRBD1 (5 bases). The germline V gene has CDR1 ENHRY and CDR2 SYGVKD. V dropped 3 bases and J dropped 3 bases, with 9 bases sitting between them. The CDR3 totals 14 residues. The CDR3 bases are TGTGCCATCAGTGAAAGAGGGGTCAATCAGCCCCAGCATTTT. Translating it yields CAISERGVNQPQHF.

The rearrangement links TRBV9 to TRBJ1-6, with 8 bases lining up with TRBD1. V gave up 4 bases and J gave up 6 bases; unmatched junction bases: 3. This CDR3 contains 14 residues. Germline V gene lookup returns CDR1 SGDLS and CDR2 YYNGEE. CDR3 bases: TGTGCCAGCAGCCGACAGGGGTTTAATTCACCCCTCCACTTT. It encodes CASSRQGFNSPLHF. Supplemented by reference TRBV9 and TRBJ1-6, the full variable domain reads DSGVTQTPKHLITATGQRVTLRCSPRSGDLSVYWYQQSLDQGLQFLIQYYNGEERAKGNILERFSAQQFPDLHSELNLSSLELGDSALYFCASSRQGFNSPLHFGNGTRLTVT.

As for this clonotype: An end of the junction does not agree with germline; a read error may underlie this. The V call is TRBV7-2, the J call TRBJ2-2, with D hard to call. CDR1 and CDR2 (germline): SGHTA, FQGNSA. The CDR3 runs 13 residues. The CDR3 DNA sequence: TGTGCCAGCAGCTTAGGCTACACCTGGGAGCTGTTTTTT. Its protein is CASSLGYTWELFF.

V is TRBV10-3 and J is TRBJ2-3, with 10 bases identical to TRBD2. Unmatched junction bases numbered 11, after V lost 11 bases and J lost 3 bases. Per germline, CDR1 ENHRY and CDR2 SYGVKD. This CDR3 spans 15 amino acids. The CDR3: CAALPGTSATDTQYF. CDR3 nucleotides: TGTGCCGCCCTCCCCGGGACTAGCGCAACAGATACGCAGTATTTT.

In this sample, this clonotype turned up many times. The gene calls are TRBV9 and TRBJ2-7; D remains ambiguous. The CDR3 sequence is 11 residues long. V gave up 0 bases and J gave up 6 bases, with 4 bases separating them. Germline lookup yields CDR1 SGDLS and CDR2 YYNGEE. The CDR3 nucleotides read TGTGCCAGCAGCGTAGGGCGCGAGCAGTACTTC. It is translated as CASSVGREQYF.

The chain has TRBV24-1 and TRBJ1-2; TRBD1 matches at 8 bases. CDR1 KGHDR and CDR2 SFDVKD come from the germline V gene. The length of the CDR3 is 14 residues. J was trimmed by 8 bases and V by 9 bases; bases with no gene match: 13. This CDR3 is CATGEFGQGGGYTF. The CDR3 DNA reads TGTGCCACCGGCGAATTCGGACAGGGCGGCGGCTACACCTTC.

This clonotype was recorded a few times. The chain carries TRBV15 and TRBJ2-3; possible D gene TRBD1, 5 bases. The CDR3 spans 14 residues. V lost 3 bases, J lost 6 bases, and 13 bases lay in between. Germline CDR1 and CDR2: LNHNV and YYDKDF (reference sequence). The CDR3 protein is CATSRGRPPDTQYF. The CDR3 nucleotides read TGTGCCACCAGCAGGGGGCGACCTCCCGATACGCAGTATTTT.

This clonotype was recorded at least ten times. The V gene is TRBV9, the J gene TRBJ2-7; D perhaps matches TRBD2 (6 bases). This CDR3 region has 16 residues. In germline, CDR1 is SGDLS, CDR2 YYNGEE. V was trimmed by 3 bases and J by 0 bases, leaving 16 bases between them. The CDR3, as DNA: TGTGCCAGCAGCGGCCCTGCTTCGGGACTCTCCTACGAGCAGTACTTC. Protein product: CASSGPASGLSYEQYF.

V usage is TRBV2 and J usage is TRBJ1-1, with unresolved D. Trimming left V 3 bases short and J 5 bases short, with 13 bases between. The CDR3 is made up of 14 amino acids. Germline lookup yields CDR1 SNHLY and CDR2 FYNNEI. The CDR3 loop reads CASSDSPSRTEAFF. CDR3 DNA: TGTGCCAGCAGTGACAGTCCTTCGCGGACTGAAGCTTTCTTT.

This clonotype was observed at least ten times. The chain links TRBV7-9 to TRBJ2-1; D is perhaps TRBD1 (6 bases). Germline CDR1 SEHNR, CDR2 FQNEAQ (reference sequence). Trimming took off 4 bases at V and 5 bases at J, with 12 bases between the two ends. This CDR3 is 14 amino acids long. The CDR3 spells CASSSPGAHNEQFF. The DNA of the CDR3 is TGTGCCAGCAGCTCCCCAGGGGCCCACAATGAGCAGTTCTTC.

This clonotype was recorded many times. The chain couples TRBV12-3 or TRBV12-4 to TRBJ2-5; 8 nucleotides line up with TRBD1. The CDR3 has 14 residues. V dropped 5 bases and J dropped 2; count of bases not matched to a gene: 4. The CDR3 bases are TGTGCCAGCAGTCCAGGGGACAGGCAAGAGACCCAGTACTTC. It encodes CASSPGDRQETQYF.

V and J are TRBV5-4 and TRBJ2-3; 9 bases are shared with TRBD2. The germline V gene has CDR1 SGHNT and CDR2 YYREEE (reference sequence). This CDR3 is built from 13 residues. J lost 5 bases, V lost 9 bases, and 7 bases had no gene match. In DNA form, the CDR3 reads TGTGCCACCGCGGGGGGGCCGAGAGATACGCAGTATTTT. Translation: CATAGGPRDTQYF.

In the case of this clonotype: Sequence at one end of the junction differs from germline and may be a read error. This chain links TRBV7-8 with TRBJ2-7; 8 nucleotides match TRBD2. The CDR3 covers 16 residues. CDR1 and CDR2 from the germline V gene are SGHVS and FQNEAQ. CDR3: CAGSPGAGALAWEQYF. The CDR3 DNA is TGTGCCGGCAGCCCGGGAGCGGGGGCCCTCGCTTGGGAGCAGTACTTC.

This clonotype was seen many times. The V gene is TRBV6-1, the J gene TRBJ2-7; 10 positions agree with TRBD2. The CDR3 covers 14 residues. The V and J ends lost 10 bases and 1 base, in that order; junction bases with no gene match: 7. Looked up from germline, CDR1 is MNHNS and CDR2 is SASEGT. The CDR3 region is CAIPAGGHSYEQYF. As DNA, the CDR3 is TGTGCCATACCAGCGGGGGGGCATTCCTACGAGCAGTACTTC.